Listed here are 30 T cell receptor beta chains from one sample, sequenced in a study of blood T cell repertoires in COVID-19. The data were produced by immunoSEQ multiplex PCR, yet TCRdb's version contains in-frame clones alone and is incomplete. The table shows 60,000 to 75,000 clones, with about three quarters occurring only once. Sample: peripheral blood. The receptor set was obtained from a woman older than 75 with acute or convalescent COVID-19.

The chain combines TRBV5-1 with TRBJ2-5, with TRBD1 as a possible D gene (5 bases). Germline V CDR1 and CDR2: SGHRS, YFSETQ. The CDR3 is 14 residues long. V lost 0 bases and J 3 bases, leaving 9 bases between the germline ends. CDR3 bases: TGCGCCAGCAGCTTGGTGTCCAGGGAAGAGACCCAGTACTTC. It yields the protein CASSLVSREETQYF.

V gene TRBV7-2 combines with J gene TRBJ1-3; D is unclear. The CDR3 covers 14 residues. Germline-derived CDR1 and CDR2 are SGHTA and FQGNSA. The V and J ends lost 3 bases and 2 bases respectively, with 8 bases between them. CDR3 nucleotides: TGTGCCAGCAGCTTTCGAGGTACTGGAAACACCATATATTTT. Its translation is CASSFRGTGNTIYF.

The V call is TRBV7-3, the J call TRBJ2-1; D unresolved. Germline V gene lookup returns CDR1 SGHTA and CDR2 FQGTGA. V dropped 3 bases and J dropped 0 bases, with 9 bases sitting between them. The CDR3 sequence is 15 residues long. The CDR3 DNA sequence: TGTGCCAGCAGCTTGGCGGTTATCTCCTACAATGAGCAGTTCTTC. It yields the protein CASSLAVISYNEQFF.

Here the CDR3 reads CASSSGRGLYGYTF. As DNA, the CDR3 is TGTGCCAGCAGCTCCGGACGGGGACTCTATGGCTACACCTTC. The rearrangement joins TRBV13 to TRBJ1-2; tentative D call: TRBD1 (5 bases). Germline lookup yields CDR1 PRHDT and CDR2 FYEKMQ (reference sequence). V lost 4 bases to trimming and J lost 4 bases, with 13 bases between them. The CDR3 length is 14 residues.

The chain links TRBV5-1 to TRBJ2-3; TRBD2 matches 10 bases. The CDR3 contains 16 residues. Germline V gene data show CDR1 as SGHRS and CDR2 as YFSETQ. After removal of 4 bases from V and 5 bases from J, the junction contained 10 bases not matched to a gene. The CDR3 sequence: CASSRASGSRGDTQYF. CDR3 coding DNA: TGCGCCAGCAGCAGGGCTAGCGGGAGCAGGGGAGATACGCAGTATTTT.

The chain joins TRBV9 to TRBJ1-2; perhaps TRBD1 as D (5 bases). Trimming took off 4 bases at V and 4 bases at J, with 17 bases between the two ends. The CDR3 runs 15 residues. Germline V CDR1 and CDR2: SGDLS, YYNGEE. The CDR3 reads CASSKLQELPYGYTF. For the CDR3, the DNA is TGTGCCAGCAGCAAACTACAGGAGCTGCCCTATGGCTACACCTTC.

The V and J genes are TRBV4-2 and TRBJ1-2; D is unresolved. CDR3 length equals 14 residues. Germline loops: CDR1 LGHNA, CDR2 YNFKEQ. V lost 0 bases and J lost 4, with 9 bases in between. The DNA of the CDR3 is TGTGCCAGCAGCCAAGATTCCCAGATCTATGGCTACACCTTC. It encodes CASSQDSQIYGYTF.

J is TRBJ1-1 and V is TRBV28; 8 positions agree with TRBD1. The CDR3 runs 14 residues. The trim removed 7 bases at V and 4 bases at J, leaving 8 bases unmatched. Germline CDR1 reads MDHEN; CDR2 reads SYDVKM. CDR3 in DNA: TGTGCCAGCACCCCTACAGGGGGGACCACTGAAGCTTTCTTT. This sequence encodes CASTPTGGTTEAFF.

V gene TRBV10-2 combines with J gene TRBJ1-2; weak D call: TRBD1 (6 bases). Trimming removed 6 bases from V and 5 bases from J, with 16 bases in between. The CDR3 is 14 amino acids. Looked up from germline, CDR1 is WSHSY and CDR2 is SAAADI. CDR3 residues: CASSPATGIYGYTF. CDR3 DNA: TGCGCCAGCAGCCCAGCCACAGGGATTTATGGCTACACCTTC.

The V and J genes are TRBV6-5 and TRBJ1-3, with D maybe TRBD1 (5 bases). Trimming took 5 bases from V and 7 from J, leaving 18 bases between them. CDR3 length equals 15 residues. Germline CDR1 and CDR2: MNHEY and SVGAGI. The DNA of the CDR3 is TGTGCCAGCAGTACCCAGCCCGTAAAGGGGAACACCATATATTTT. Protein: CASSTQPVKGNTIYF.

The chain is built from TRBV27 and TRBJ2-1; 8 nucleotides line up with TRBD2. The germline V gene encodes CDR1 MNHEY and CDR2 SMNVEV (reference sequence). The CDR3 is made up of 15 amino acids. J was trimmed by 6 bases and V by 3 bases; bases with no gene match: 7. This CDR3 reads CASSFRGLDGNEQFF. In DNA, the CDR3 is TGTGCCAGCAGTTTCAGGGGACTAGATGGCAATGAGCAGTTCTTC.

This clone was seen only a few times. This sequence joins TRBV15 and TRBJ1-2; a possible D gene is TRBD1 (5 bases). The CDR3 runs 16 residues. V gave up 1 base and J gave up 2 bases, with 14 bases separating them. The germline V gene encodes CDR1 LNHNV and CDR2 YYDKDF (reference sequence). This CDR3 reads CATSRGRDLENYGYTF. In DNA, the CDR3 is TGTGCCACCAGCAGAGGACGGGACTTAGAGAACTATGGCTACACCTTC.

This clone was detected a few times. The CDR3 sequence is CASSSDEGAGNTIYF. The CDR3 DNA reads TGTGCCAGCAGCTCCGACGAGGGGGCTGGAAACACCATATATTTT. This chain uses TRBV9 with TRBJ1-3, with a tentative D call TRBD1 (6 bases). The germline V gene encodes CDR1 SGDLS and CDR2 YYNGEE. V lost 4 bases to trimming and J lost 2 bases, with 13 bases between them. There are 15 residues in the CDR3.

The chain employs TRBV5-4 and TRBJ2-1, with 8 bases matching TRBD2. Trimming at V came to 5 bases and at J to 3 bases, leaving 10 bases not matched to a gene. Germline values: CDR1 SGHNT, CDR2 YYREEE (reference sequence). This CDR3 spans 16 amino acids. The CDR3 sequence: CASSPKAGADYNEQFF. The CDR3 DNA reads as TGTGCCAGCAGTCCAAAAGCGGGAGCGGACTACAATGAGCAGTTCTTC.

The chain has TRBV28 and TRBJ1-1; D remains unclear. With 6 bases removed from V and 1 base from J, the gap between germline ends came to 9 bases. The CDR3 extends over 13 amino acids. Looked up from germline, CDR1 is MDHEN and CDR2 is SYDVKM. CDR3 in amino acids: CASSPRQNTEAFF. The CDR3 bases are TGTGCCAGCAGCCCAAGACAGAACACTGAAGCTTTCTTT.

CDR3 residues: CASSQQGTDTQYF. The CDR3 DNA reads as TGCGCCAGCAGCCAACAGGGGACAGATACGCAGTATTTT. The chain is built from TRBV5-1 and TRBJ2-3; 7 nucleotides line up with TRBD1. The CDR3 totals 13 residues. The V segment lost 4 bases and the J segment 3 bases; nucleotides outside the gene matches: 2. CDR1 is SGHRS, CDR2 YFSETQ, per germline.

In this sample, this clone turned up a few times. This chain joins TRBV2 and TRBJ2-5; 8 bases align to TRBD2. CDR1 and CDR2 (germline): SNHLY, FYNNEI. The CDR3 consists of 15 residues. V dropped 1 base and J dropped 2; count of bases not matched to a gene: 3. CDR3 sequence (DNA): TGTGCCAGCAGTGAAGTTAGACTAGCGCAAGAGACCCAGTACTTC. It yields the protein CASSEVRLAQETQYF.

The chain is built from TRBV11-2 and TRBJ2-1, with 8 bases fitting TRBD2. The trim removed 6 bases at V and 5 bases at J, leaving 9 bases unmatched. Germline V gene data show CDR1 as SGHAT and CDR2 as FQNNGV. This CDR3 spans 15 amino acids. The CDR3 spells CASSPSGTSNNEQFF. The DNA of the CDR3 is TGTGCCAGCAGTCCGTCCGGGACTAGTAACAATGAGCAGTTCTTC.

The rearrangement links TRBV28 to TRBJ2-7; TRBD2 aligns across 14 bases. Trimming at V came to 6 bases and at J to 1 base, leaving 2 bases not matched to a gene. The CDR3 length is 15 residues. The germline gives CDR1 MDHEN, CDR2 SYDVKM. The chain's CDR3 is CASRRTSGRSYEQYF. Here the CDR3 DNA reads TGTGCCAGCAGGAGGACTAGCGGGAGGTCCTACGAGCAGTACTTC.

CDR3 in DNA: TGTGCCATCGGAGGACAGCCGAATTCACCCCTCCACTTT. Translation gives CAIGGQPNSPLHF. V usage is TRBV10-3 and J usage is TRBJ1-6; D is perhaps TRBD1 (6 bases). There are 13 residues in the CDR3. V was clipped by 8 bases and J by 7 bases, with 12 bases between them. CDR1 ENHRY and CDR2 SYGVKD come from the germline V gene.

In its sample, this clone was seen a few times. The V and J genes are TRBV25-1 and TRBJ2-3; 7 positions agree with TRBD2. The CDR3 extends over 14 amino acids. V trimming: 3 bases; J trimming: 5 bases; junction bases outside the gene matches: 5. Germline V lookup: CDR1 MGHDK, CDR2 SYGVNS. The CDR3 region is CASSDPRGEDTQYF. As DNA, the CDR3 is TGTGCCAGCAGTGATCCTCGGGGGGAAGATACGCAGTATTTT.

The chain couples TRBV6-5 to TRBJ1-2, with a possible D match to TRBD1 (5 bases). V lost 2 bases and J lost 5, with 15 bases in between. Germline CDR1 reads MNHEY; CDR2 reads SVGAGI. This CDR3 region has 15 residues. CDR3 protein: CASSYQTDVRYGYTF. In DNA, the CDR3 is TGTGCCAGCAGTTACCAGACAGATGTTAGGTATGGCTACACCTTC.

This clone has more than one count but fewer than ten. V and J are TRBV19 and TRBJ1-1, with D hard to call. This CDR3 is built from 15 residues. Germline-derived CDR1 and CDR2 are LNHDA and SQIVND (reference sequence). V was cut by 1 base and J by 4 bases, with 13 bases left in between. CDR3 amino acids: CASSIGGARGTEAFF. The CDR3 nucleotides read TGTGCCAGTAGTATAGGGGGAGCCCGAGGCACTGAAGCTTTCTTT. The full variable domain, rest sourced from reference TRBV19 and TRBJ1-1, is DGGITQSPKYLFRKEGQNVTLSCEQNLNHDAMYWYRQDPGQGLRLIYYSQIVNDFQKGDIAEGYSVSREKKESFPLTVTSAQKNPTAFYLCASSIGGARGTEAFFGQGTRLTVV.

A note on this clone: Other DNA sequences from this sample encode an identical CDR3 as well. CDR3 DNA: TGTGCCAGCAGCTTATCCGGGGAGAACACTGAAGCTTTCTTT. This sequence encodes CASSLSGENTEAFF. The V gene is TRBV7-3, the J gene TRBJ1-1; D gene ambiguous. Per the germline V gene, CDR1 is SGHTA and CDR2 is FQGTGA. Trimming shortened V by 2 bases and J by 1 base, and 8 bases separated the two germline ends. The CDR3 has 14 residues.

The rearrangement links TRBV16 to TRBJ2-7; 9 nucleotides match TRBD1. With 4 bases clipped from V and 6 bases from J, the junction kept 10 bases outside the gene matches. From germline, CDR1 is KGHSY and CDR2 FQNENV. There are 15 residues in the CDR3. The CDR3 here is CASSPPDRGLGEQYF. The CDR3 DNA follows: TGTGCCAGCAGCCCACCGGACAGGGGTTTGGGCGAGCAGTACTTC.

This rearrangement joins TRBV29-1 to TRBJ1-2, with D uncertain. The V end lost 6 bases, the J end lost 3 bases, and 14 bases lay between the germline ends. The CDR3 has 13 residues. CDR1 and CDR2 (germline): SQVTM, ANQGSEA. CDR3 sequence reads: CSVSPRQYYGYTF. In DNA, the CDR3 is TGCAGCGTCTCGCCGAGACAATACTATGGCTACACCTTC.

The V and J genes are TRBV5-1 and TRBJ2-3; weak D call: TRBD1 (5 bases). The V end was cut by 4 bases, the J end by 0 bases, with 12 bases between. Germline CDR1 and CDR2: SGHRS and YFSETQ. The CDR3 contains 15 residues. The CDR3, as DNA: TGCGCCAGCAGCGTAGACAGCTCTAGCACAGATACGCAGTATTTT. Translation: CASSVDSSSTDTQYF.

V gene TRBV5-6 combines with J gene TRBJ2-1, with D perhaps TRBD1 (5 bases). The V end lost 0 bases, the J end lost 4 bases, and 20 bases lay between the germline ends. The CDR3 runs to 18 residues. Germline loops: CDR1 SGHDT, CDR2 YYEEEE. The CDR3 reads CASSLARRQPRNYNEQFF. CDR3 DNA sequence: TGTGCCAGCAGCTTGGCACGTAGACAGCCACGAAATTACAATGAGCAGTTCTTC.

With respect to this clone: Other nucleotide sequences from this sample produce the same CDR3. In nucleotides, the CDR3 is TGTGCGAGCTGTTTTAGTACTGAAGCTTTCTTT. Protein sequence: CASCFSTEAFF. The rearrangement links TRBV28 to TRBJ1-1, with D uncertain. Germline V CDR1 and CDR2: MDHEN, SYDVKM. This CDR3 is built from 11 residues.

The V call is TRBV5-4, the J call TRBJ2-3, with 11 nucleotides matching TRBD2. This CDR3 comprises 17 residues. The V gene's germline CDR1 is SGHNT and CDR2 YYREEE (reference sequence). V dropped 3 bases and J dropped 11; count of bases not matched to a gene: 17. The CDR3 spells CASSSTGTSGNWRGQYF. The CDR3 DNA reads as TGTGCCAGCAGCTCCACCGGGACTAGCGGCAATTGGCGAGGGCAGTATTTT.